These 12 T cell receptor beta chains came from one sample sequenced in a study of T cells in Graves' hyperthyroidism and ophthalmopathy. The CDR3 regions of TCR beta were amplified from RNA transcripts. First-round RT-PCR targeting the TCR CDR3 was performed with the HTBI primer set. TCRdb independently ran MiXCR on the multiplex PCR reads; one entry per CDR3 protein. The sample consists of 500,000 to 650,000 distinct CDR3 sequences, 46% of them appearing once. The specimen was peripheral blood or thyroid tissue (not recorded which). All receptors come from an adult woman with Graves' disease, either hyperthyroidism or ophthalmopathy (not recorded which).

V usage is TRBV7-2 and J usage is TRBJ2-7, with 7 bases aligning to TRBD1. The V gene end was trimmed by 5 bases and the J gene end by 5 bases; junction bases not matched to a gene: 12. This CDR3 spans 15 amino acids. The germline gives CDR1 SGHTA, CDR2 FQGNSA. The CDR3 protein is CASSLPTGNPHEQYF. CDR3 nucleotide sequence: TGTGCCAGCAGCCTCCCGACAGGGAATCCCCACGAGCAGTACTTC.

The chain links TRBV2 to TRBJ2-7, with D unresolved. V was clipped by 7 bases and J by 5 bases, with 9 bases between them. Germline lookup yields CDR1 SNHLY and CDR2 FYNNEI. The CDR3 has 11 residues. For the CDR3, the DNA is TGTGCCAGCACTGCAGGCGACGAGCAGTACTTC. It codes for CASTAGDEQYF.

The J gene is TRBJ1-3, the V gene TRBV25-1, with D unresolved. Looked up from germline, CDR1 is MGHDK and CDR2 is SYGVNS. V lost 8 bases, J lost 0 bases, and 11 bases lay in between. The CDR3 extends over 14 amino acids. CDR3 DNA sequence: TGTGCCAGCTTGTCCATGTTCTCTGGAAACACCATATATTTT. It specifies CASLSMFSGNTIYF. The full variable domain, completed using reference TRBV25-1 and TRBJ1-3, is EADIYQTPRYLVIGTGKKITLECSQTMGHDKMYWYQQDPGMELHLIHYSYGVNSTEKGDLSSESTVSRIRTEHFPLTLESARPSHTSQYLCASLSMFSGNTIYFGEGSWLTVV.

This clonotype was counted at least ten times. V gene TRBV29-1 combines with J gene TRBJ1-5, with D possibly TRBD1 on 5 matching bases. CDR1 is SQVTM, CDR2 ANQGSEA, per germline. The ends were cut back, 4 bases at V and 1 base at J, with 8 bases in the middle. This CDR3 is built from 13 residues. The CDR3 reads CSVGPGSNQPQHF. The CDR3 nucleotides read TGCAGCGTTGGCCCAGGGAGCAATCAGCCCCAGCATTTT.

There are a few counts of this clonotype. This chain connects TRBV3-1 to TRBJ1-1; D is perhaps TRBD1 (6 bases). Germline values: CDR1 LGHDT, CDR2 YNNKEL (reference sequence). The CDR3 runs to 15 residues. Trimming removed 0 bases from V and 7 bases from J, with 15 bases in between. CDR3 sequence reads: CASSQDGRGTSEAFF. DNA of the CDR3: TGTGCCAGCAGCCAAGACGGGCGGGGGACAAGTGAAGCTTTCTTT.

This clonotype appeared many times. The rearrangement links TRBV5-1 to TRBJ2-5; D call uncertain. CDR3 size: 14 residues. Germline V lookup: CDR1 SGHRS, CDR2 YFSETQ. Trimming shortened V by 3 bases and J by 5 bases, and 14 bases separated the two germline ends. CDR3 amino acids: CASSSPRSGETQYF. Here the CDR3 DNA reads TGCGCCAGCAGCTCGCCCAGGAGTGGCGAGACCCAGTACTTC.

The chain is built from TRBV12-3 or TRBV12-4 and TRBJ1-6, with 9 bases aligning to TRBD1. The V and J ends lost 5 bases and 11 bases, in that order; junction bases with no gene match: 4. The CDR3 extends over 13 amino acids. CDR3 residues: CASSDRGNTPLHF. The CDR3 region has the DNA TGTGCCAGCAGTGACAGGGGGAACACACCCCTCCACTTT.

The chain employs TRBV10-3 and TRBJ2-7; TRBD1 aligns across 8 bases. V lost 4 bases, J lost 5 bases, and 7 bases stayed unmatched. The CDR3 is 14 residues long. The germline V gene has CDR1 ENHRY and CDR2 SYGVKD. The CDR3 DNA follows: TGTGCCATCAGTGGCCAGGACAGGGACCACGAGCAGTACTTC. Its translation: CAISGQDRDHEQYF.

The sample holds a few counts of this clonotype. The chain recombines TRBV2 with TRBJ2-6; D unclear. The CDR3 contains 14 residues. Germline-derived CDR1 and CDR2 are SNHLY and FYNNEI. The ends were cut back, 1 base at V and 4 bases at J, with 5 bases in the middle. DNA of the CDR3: TGTGCCAGCAGTGAAGGGTTGGGGGCCAACGTCCTGACTTTC. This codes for CASSEGLGANVLTF. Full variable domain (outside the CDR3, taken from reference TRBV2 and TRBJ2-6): EPEVTQTPSHQVTQMGQEVILRCVPISNHLYFYWYRQILGQKVEFLVSFYNNEISEKSEIFDDQFSVERPDGSNFTLKIRSTKLEDSAMYFCASSEGLGANVLTFGAGSRLTVL.

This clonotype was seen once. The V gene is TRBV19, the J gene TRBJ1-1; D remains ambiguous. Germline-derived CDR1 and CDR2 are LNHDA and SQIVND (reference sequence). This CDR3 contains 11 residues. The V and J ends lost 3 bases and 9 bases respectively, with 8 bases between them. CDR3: CASSIRSQAFF. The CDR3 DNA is TGTGCCAGTAGTATTCGGAGCCAAGCTTTCTTT.

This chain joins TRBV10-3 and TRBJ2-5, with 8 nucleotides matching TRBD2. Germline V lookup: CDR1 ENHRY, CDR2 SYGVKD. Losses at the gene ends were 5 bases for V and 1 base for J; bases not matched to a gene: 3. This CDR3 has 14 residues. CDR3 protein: CAISPGLAQETQYF. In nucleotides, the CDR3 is TGTGCCATCAGTCCTGGACTAGCCCAAGAGACCCAGTACTTC.

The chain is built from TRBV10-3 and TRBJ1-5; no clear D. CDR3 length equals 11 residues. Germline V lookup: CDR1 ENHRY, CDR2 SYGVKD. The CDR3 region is CATRGNQPQHF. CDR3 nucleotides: TGTGCTACTCGGGGCAATCAGCCCCAGCATTTT.